The 10 T cell receptor beta chains below were found in one sample sequenced in a study of shared clonotypes between healthy human individuals. Sequencing used immunoSEQ multiplex PCR; TCRdb keeps in-frame clones, though not all of them. The table shows 400,000 to 600,000 clones, with 75% to 80% occurring only once. Sequenced sample: PBMCs. The receptors stem from a woman between 40 and 50 years old in good health. Some clones in this sample may be carry-over from other donors' samples.

This clone showed up many times. The rearrangement joins TRBV27 to TRBJ2-3; D is undetermined. There are 15 residues in the CDR3. Germline V gene lookup returns CDR1 MNHEY and CDR2 SMNVEV (reference sequence). V was clipped by 3 bases and J by 0 bases, with 10 bases between them. CDR3 DNA: TGTGCCAGCAGTTTGCAAGACCCAAGCACAGATACGCAGTATTTT. Encoded protein: CASSLQDPSTDTQYF.

The chain couples TRBV30 to TRBJ1-4; 9 bases map to TRBD1. V dropped 1 base and J dropped 6; count of bases not matched to a gene: 6. This CDR3 spans 15 amino acids. CDR1 and CDR2 (germline): GTSNPN, SVGIG (reference sequence). The CDR3 protein is CAWSAGTGNDEKLFF. The CDR3 bases are TGTGCCTGGAGTGCCGGGACAGGGAACGATGAAAAACTGTTTTTT.

In this sample, this clone turned up a few times. The J gene is TRBJ2-1, the V gene TRBV28, with D possibly called TRBD1 or TRBD2 (5 bases each). The CDR3 has 17 amino acids. Germline-derived CDR1 and CDR2 are MDHEN and SYDVKM. Deletions cut 6 bases from V and 2 bases from J, with 20 bases between. The CDR3 protein is CASSSQRVRGPYNEQFF. The CDR3 DNA follows: TGTGCCAGCAGCAGTCAACGGGTGAGGGGTCCCTACAATGAGCAGTTCTTC.

V gene TRBV5-4 combines with J gene TRBJ2-5; TRBD2 agrees at 12 bases. V shed 4 bases, J shed 2 bases, and the junction held 9 bases outside the gene matches. Per the germline V gene, CDR1 is SGHNT and CDR2 is YYREEE (reference sequence). CDR3 length equals 17 residues. The CDR3 DNA sequence: TGTGCCAGCAGCCCAGGGACTAGCGGGCGTGAGCAAGAGACCCAGTACTTC. Amino acids: CASSPGTSGREQETQYF. Based on the CDR3 plus reference TRBV5-4 and TRBJ2-5, the full variable domain is ETGVTQSPTHLIKTRGQQVTLRCSSQSGHNTVSWYQQALGQGPQFIFQYYREEENGRGNFPPRFSGLQFPNYSSELNVNALELDDSALYLCASSPGTSGREQETQYFGPGTRLLVL.

The genes are TRBV2 and TRBJ2-5; 16 bases match TRBD2. J was trimmed by 5 bases and V by 5 bases; bases with no gene match: 11. Germline V gives CDR1 SNHLY, CDR2 FYNNEI. The CDR3 is 18 amino acids. The CDR3 bases are TGTGCCAGCAGTAGTCCCGGGACTAGCGGGAGGGCCGCGGAGACCCAGTACTTC. It specifies CASSSPGTSGRAAETQYF.

V gene TRBV6-5 combines with J gene TRBJ2-7; tentatively, D is TRBD2 (6 bases). Per the germline V gene, CDR1 is MNHEY and CDR2 is SVGAGI. The V and J ends lost 7 bases and 6 bases respectively, with 19 bases between them. CDR3 size: 14 residues. CDR3 amino acids: CASTARGQGLEQYF. CDR3 in DNA: TGTGCCAGCACCGCCCGTGGGCAGGGACTCGAGCAGTACTTC.

J is TRBJ1-1 and V is TRBV5-1, with 7 bases lining up with TRBD1. V trimming: 2 bases; J trimming: 3 bases; junction bases outside the gene matches: 4. Germline values: CDR1 SGHRS, CDR2 YFSETQ. The CDR3 consists of 14 residues. Here the CDR3 reads CASSLQTGYTEAFF. CDR3 sequence (DNA): TGCGCCAGCAGCTTACAGACAGGGTACACTGAAGCTTTCTTT.

This chain links TRBV6-5 with TRBJ2-2; D might be TRBD1 or TRBD2, each matching 6 bases. V lost 2 bases to trimming and J lost 7 bases, with 17 bases between them. CDR1 and CDR2 (germline): MNHEY, SVGAGI. The CDR3 contains 16 residues. CDR3 amino acids: CASSYAGPGADGELFF. CDR3 coding DNA: TGTGCCAGCAGTTACGCGGGGCCAGGGGCGGACGGGGAGCTGTTTTTT.

V is TRBV5-1 and J is TRBJ1-4, with 9 bases aligning to TRBD1. The CDR3 has 16 residues. Losses at the gene ends were 4 bases for V and 0 bases for J; bases not matched to a gene: 4. CDR1 is SGHRS and CDR2 is YFSETQ in the germline V gene. The CDR3: CASSGGQGATNEKLFF. CDR3 coding DNA: TGCGCCAGCAGCGGGGGACAGGGAGCAACTAATGAAAAACTGTTTTTT.

The V gene is TRBV25-1, the J gene TRBJ1-5; maybe TRBD1 (6 bases). The V gene lost 1 base and the J gene lost 5 bases, with 15 bases spanning the gap. Germline CDR1 reads MGHDK; CDR2 reads SYGVNS. The length of the CDR3 is 16 residues. The CDR3 nucleotides are TGTGCCAGCAGTGAATCGGGGGGGCGCGAAGATCAGCCCCAGCATTTT. It codes for CASSESGGREDQPQHF.